The 21 T cell receptor beta chains in this list originate from one sample, sequenced in a study of shared clonotypes between healthy human individuals. Assay: immunoSEQ multiplex PCR; the TCRdb copy retains only in-frame clones and omits some. The repertoire holds approximately 1.5 million clones, with 95% to 99% as singletons. Sequenced sample: naive CD4+ T cells sorted from blood. As to subset: CD45RA+ positively selected. The receptors originated from a young man in good health.

Note on this clone: The sample holds other DNA sequences that translate to the same CDR3. The rearrangement uses TRBV5-1 and TRBJ2-5; 14 nucleotides align to TRBD2. This CDR3 has 16 amino acids. Germline lookup yields CDR1 SGHRS and CDR2 YFSETQ. The V gene end was trimmed by 0 bases and the J gene end by 3 bases; junction bases not matched to a gene: 1. CDR3 sequence: CASSLGGLAGEETQYF. Written as DNA, the CDR3 is TGCGCCAGCAGCTTGGGGGGACTAGCGGGAGAAGAGACCCAGTACTTC.

This clone showed up just once. The J gene is TRBJ1-2, the V gene TRBV28; possibly TRBD1 for D (6 bases). Germline V lookup: CDR1 MDHEN, CDR2 SYDVKM. The CDR3 spans 12 residues. V lost 6 bases and J lost 4, with 9 bases in between. CDR3 loop: CASSVGAYGYTF. CDR3 sequence (DNA): TGTGCCAGCAGCGTGGGGGCCTATGGCTACACCTTC.

This chain connects TRBV6-4 to TRBJ1-1; D is ambiguous. The CDR3 consists of 13 residues. V lost 4 bases and J 1 base, leaving 7 bases between the germline ends. Germline CDR1 reads MRHNA; CDR2 reads SNTAGT. CDR3 sequence: CASSVGWNTEAFF. In DNA, the CDR3 is TGTGCCAGCAGTGTGGGATGGAACACTGAAGCTTTCTTT.

A word on this clone: Other DNA sequences in the sample encode the same CDR3. V gene TRBV28 combines with J gene TRBJ2-3; no clear D gene. There are 12 residues in the CDR3. Trimming removed 1 base from V and 5 bases from J, with 4 bases in between. Germline loops: CDR1 MDHEN, CDR2 SYDVKM. The CDR3 spells CASSLLVDTQYF. The CDR3 region has the DNA TGTGCCAGCAGTTTATTGGTAGATACGCAGTATTTT.

V usage is TRBV5-1 and J usage is TRBJ2-5, with 13 positions matching TRBD2. Germline V gene lookup returns CDR1 SGHRS and CDR2 YFSETQ. V lost 6 bases, J lost 1 base, and 3 bases stayed unmatched. The CDR3 is 15 amino acids. The CDR3 DNA sequence: TGCGCCAGCAACGGACTAGCGGGAGCCCAAGAGACCCAGTACTTC. Translating it yields CASNGLAGAQETQYF.

The genes are TRBV28 and TRBJ1-4, with a weak D call TRBD1 (6 bases). The V end was cut by 5 bases, the J end by 8 bases, with 21 bases between. CDR1 and CDR2 (germline): MDHEN, SYDVKM. This CDR3 spans 16 amino acids. This CDR3 is CASSETGRRGREKLFF. The CDR3 DNA is TGTGCCAGCAGTGAGACAGGACGCAGAGGAAGGGAAAAACTGTTTTTT.

The rearrangement joins TRBV7-2 to TRBJ2-5; 7 nucleotides match TRBD2. The CDR3 runs 13 residues. J lost 9 bases, V lost 4 bases, and 8 bases had no gene match. Per germline, CDR1 SGHTA and CDR2 FQGNSA. DNA for the CDR3: TGTGCCAGCAGCTCCGCTAGCGGCCCCTCCCAGTACTTC. Translated: CASSSASGPSQYF.

The chain employs TRBV6-5 and TRBJ2-1; 7 bases line up with TRBD2. The V and J ends lost 0 bases and 11 bases, in that order; junction bases with no gene match: 4. The length of the CDR3 is 13 residues. CDR1 is MNHEY and CDR2 is SVGAGI in the germline V gene. CDR3 DNA sequence: TGTGCCAGCAGTTACTCGGGGGGGGGTCAGCAGTTCTTC. Protein: CASSYSGGGQQFF.

CDR3 loop: CASSLLGQALAGSNTDTQYF. CDR3 sequence (DNA): TGTGCCAGCAGCTTATTGGGACAGGCTCTAGCGGGATCAAATACAGATACGCAGTATTTT. This rearrangement joins TRBV7-3 to TRBJ2-3, with a possible D match to TRBD2 (9 bases). The length of the CDR3 is 20 residues. V was pared by 2 bases and J by 3 bases, with 27 bases between. Germline CDR1 and CDR2: SGHTA and FQGTGA.

This rearrangement joins TRBV7-9 to TRBJ1-2; D ambiguous. CDR1 and CDR2 (germline): SEHNR, FQNEAQ (reference sequence). Trimming shortened V by 4 bases and J by 10 bases, and 7 bases separated the two germline ends. The CDR3 spans 10 residues. The CDR3 sequence: CASSSDAYTF. CDR3 nucleotides: TGTGCCAGCAGCTCAGACGCCTACACCTTC.

V is TRBV7-2 and J is TRBJ2-5; D not certain. The germline V gene has CDR1 SGHTA and CDR2 FQGNSA. CDR3 length equals 16 residues. V dropped 1 base and J dropped 4 bases, with 16 bases sitting between them. CDR3 loop: CASSLGASSSLETQYF. The DNA for the CDR3 is TGTGCCAGCAGCTTAGGGGCTAGTAGTTCTTTAGAGACCCAGTACTTC.

This chain connects TRBV4-1 to TRBJ2-5; no clear D gene. The germline CDR1 and CDR2 sequences are MGHRA and YSYEKL. Trimming took 0 bases from V and 2 from J, leaving 1 base between them. This CDR3 comprises 12 residues. The CDR3 nucleotides read TGCGCCAGCAGCCAAGATCAAGAGACCCAGTACTTC. This codes for CASSQDQETQYF.

The CDR3 protein is CASKDRGRWTEAFF. DNA for the CDR3: TGTGCCAGCAAAGACAGGGGGCGCTGGACTGAAGCTTTCTTT. The chain combines TRBV6-5 with TRBJ1-1, with TRBD1 matching 10 bases. This CDR3 region has 14 residues. Germline CDR1 MNHEY, CDR2 SVGAGI. With 7 bases clipped from V and 5 bases from J, the junction kept 7 bases outside the gene matches.

The chain combines TRBV11-2 with TRBJ2-7, with D possibly being TRBD1 (5 bases). The V and J ends lost 3 bases and 6 bases respectively, with 21 bases between them. Germline lookup yields CDR1 SGHAT and CDR2 FQNNGV. CDR3 length: 16 amino acids. In nucleotides, the CDR3 is TGTGCCAGCAGCTTCGGCTTTTCTAATCAGGGCTCCGAGCAGTACTTC. This sequence encodes CASSFGFSNQGSEQYF.

The chain uses TRBV28 and TRBJ2-3; D tentatively reads TRBD1 or TRBD2 (5 bases each). This CDR3 is 16 amino acids long. CDR1 MDHEN and CDR2 SYDVKM come from the germline V gene. V lost 2 bases to trimming and J lost 3 bases, with 15 bases between them. The CDR3 reads CASSLRAGSGTDTQYF. The CDR3, as DNA: TGTGCCAGCAGTTTAAGGGCAGGGAGTGGAACAGATACGCAGTATTTT.

This clone appeared a single time. The chain uses TRBV4-3 and TRBJ2-7; TRBD2 matches at 8 bases. The junction had 6 bases not matched to a gene; V was cut back by 1 base and J by 4 bases. Per the germline V gene, CDR1 is LGHNA and CDR2 is YSLEER. The CDR3 length is 15 residues. The DNA for the CDR3 is TGCGCCAGCAGCCAAGCGGGAGGGAATTTGTACGAGCAGTACTTC. Translated: CASSQAGGNLYEQYF.

V and J are TRBV7-8 and TRBJ2-5; D is ambiguous. Trimming removed 5 bases at V and 4 bases at J, with 8 bases between. CDR3 length equals 12 residues. Germline V gene data show CDR1 as SGHVS and CDR2 as FQNEAQ. The CDR3 region has the DNA TGTGCCAGCAGCCGCCTCTCAGAGACCCAGTACTTC. As protein: CASSRLSETQYF.

This chain links TRBV5-1 with TRBJ2-7; D is unclear. The V gene lost 0 bases and the J gene lost 6 bases, with 7 bases spanning the gap. The germline gives CDR1 SGHRS, CDR2 YFSETQ. The CDR3 is 12 residues long. CDR3 sequence (DNA): TGCGCCAGCAGCTTGGATGGACCCGAGCAGTACTTC. It specifies CASSLDGPEQYF.

The rearrangement joins TRBV7-6 to TRBJ2-3, with D possibly being TRBD2 (6 bases). The CDR3 length is 16 residues. Trimming cost V 1 base and J 0 bases, with 11 bases left between them. Germline V gives CDR1 SGHVS, CDR2 FNYEAQ. CDR3 sequence reads: CASSLGSSASTDTQYF. In DNA form, the CDR3 reads TGTGCCAGCAGCTTAGGGTCTAGCGCTAGCACAGATACGCAGTATTTT.

The J gene is TRBJ2-4, the V gene TRBV7-8; 12 bases line up with TRBD2. J lost 0 bases, V lost 5 bases, and 8 bases had no gene match. The CDR3 has 18 residues. CDR1 is SGHVS, CDR2 FQNEAQ, per germline. The CDR3 here is CASSPRLAGDSAKNIQYF. The CDR3 coding sequence is TGTGCCAGCAGCCCGAGACTAGCGGGAGACTCAGCCAAAAACATTCAGTACTTC.

The J gene is TRBJ1-2, the V gene TRBV19; D unclear. From germline, CDR1 is LNHDA and CDR2 SQIVND (reference sequence). The V and J ends lost 0 bases and 4 bases respectively, with 6 bases between them. CDR3 size: 13 residues. The CDR3 region is CASSIEEGYGYTF. The CDR3 region has the DNA TGTGCCAGTAGTATAGAGGAGGGCTATGGCTACACCTTC.